These T cell receptor beta chains were read from a single sample in a study of shared clonotypes between healthy human individuals. Repertoires were generated with immunoSEQ multiplex PCR, while TCRdb's copy carries only in-frame clones and drops some. The sample holds more than 850,000 clones, approximately 80% seen once. Source material: memory CD4+ T cells from PBMCs. All receptors come from a man younger than 35 in good health. Some clones in this sample may be carry-over from other donors' samples. The CDR3 runs from the conserved cysteine through the conserved F or W. A D gene is named only where the DNA matches it firmly. Clone size is not always given. Where it is, it says once, few, many or a class for expanded clones.

d_call clone_size j_call v_call cdr3_aa cdr3_nt
. . TRBJ1-4 TRBV28 CASSPPLRLFEKLFF TGTGCCAGCAGTCCCCCGCTGAGATTGTTTGAAAAACTGTTTTTT
. . TRBJ1-5 TRBV28 CASSLSSSQGGKPQHF TGTGCCAGCAGTTTATCTTCGAGCCAGGGAGGGAAGCCCCAGCATTTT
. . TRBJ1-5 TRBV28 CASSQASGAPANQPQHF TGTGCCAGCAGCCAGGCCTCAGGGGCCCCAGCCAATCAGCCCCAGCATTTT
. . TRBJ2-7 TRBV29-1 CSAASGARGAYEQYF TGCAGCGCCGCCTCAGGGGCGAGAGGGGCCTACGAGCAGTACTTC
. . TRBJ2-2 TRBV28 CASSLFVVGDTGELFF TGTGCCAGCAGTTTATTTGTAGTTGGGGACACCGGGGAGCTGTTTTTT
. . TRBJ2-5 TRBV21-1 CASEHKQGKETQYF TGTGCCAGCGAACACAAACAGGGGAAAGAGACCCAGTACTTC
. . TRBJ1-3 TRBV10-3 CAISPTDGSGNTIYF TGTGCCATCAGCCCTACAGACGGCTCTGGAAACACCATATATTTT
. once TRBJ1-1 TRBV5-1 CASSSQGGEAFF TGCGCCAGCAGCTCCCAGGGTGGTGAAGCTTTCTTT
. . TRBJ2-5 TRBV9 CASSVSLGETQYF TGTGCCAGCAGCGTTAGTCTGGGGGAGACCCAGTACTTC
. . TRBJ1-1 TRBV7-9 CASSFFQETEAFF TGTGCCAGCAGCTTCTTTCAGGAAACTGAAGCTTTCTTT
. once TRBJ1-1 TRBV6-5 CASRSLRGWNTEAFF TGTGCCAGCAGGAGCCTCAGGGGTTGGAACACTGAAGCTTTCTTT
TRBD1 . TRBJ2-1 TRBV5-4 CASSFGGGQGAGEQFF TGTGCCAGCAGTTTCGGAGGGGGACAGGGGGCTGGTGAGCAGTTCTTC
. . TRBJ2-3 TRBV5-1 CASSMDSGADTQYF TGCGCCAGCAGCATGGATTCGGGGGCAGATACGCAGTATTTT
. . TRBJ2-7 TRBV13 CASSLAGVISYEQYF TGTGCCAGCAGCTTAGCTGGAGTCATCTCCTACGAGCAGTACTTC
. . TRBJ2-1 TRBV5-1 CASSGLSSYNEQFF TGCGCCAGCAGTGGACTGAGCTCCTACAATGAGCAGTTCTTC
. . TRBJ2-5 TRBV6-5 CASTPAGRKETQYF TGTGCCAGCACTCCGGCGGGGAGGAAAGAGACCCAGTACTTC
. . TRBJ2-2 TRBV7-6 CASSMTRRPHTGELFF TGTGCCAGCAGCATGACCAGGCGCCCCCACACCGGGGAGCTGTTTTTT
TRBD2 . TRBJ2-5 TRBV2 CASSGSSGSGETQYF TGTGCCAGCAGTGGGTCTAGCGGGAGCGGAGAGACCCAGTACTTC
. . TRBJ1-2 TRBV6-6 CASSPNGEGSYGYTF TGTGCCAGCAGTCCCAACGGTGAGGGAAGCTATGGCTACACCTTC
TRBD2 . TRBJ2-1 TRBV9 CASSVGLAGGVEQFF TGTGCCAGCAGCGTAGGGCTAGCGGGAGGGGTTGAGCAGTTCTTC
TRBD2 . TRBJ2-3 TRBV6-1 CASSVGLAGNSDTQYF TGTGCCAGCAGTGTAGGGCTAGCGGGGAATTCAGATACGCAGTATTTT
. . TRBJ1-3 TRBV6-6 CASSYTVGPGDTIYF TGTGCCAGCAGTTACACAGTCGGGCCGGGTGACACCATATATTTT
TRBD2 few TRBJ2-1 TRBV9 CASSVVLAGGNEQFF TGTGCCAGCAGCGTAGTACTAGCGGGAGGTAATGAGCAGTTCTTC
. . TRBJ2-5 TRBV7-9 CASSRIRAGETQYF TGTGCCAGCAGCCGGATTAGGGCAGGAGAGACCCAGTACTTC